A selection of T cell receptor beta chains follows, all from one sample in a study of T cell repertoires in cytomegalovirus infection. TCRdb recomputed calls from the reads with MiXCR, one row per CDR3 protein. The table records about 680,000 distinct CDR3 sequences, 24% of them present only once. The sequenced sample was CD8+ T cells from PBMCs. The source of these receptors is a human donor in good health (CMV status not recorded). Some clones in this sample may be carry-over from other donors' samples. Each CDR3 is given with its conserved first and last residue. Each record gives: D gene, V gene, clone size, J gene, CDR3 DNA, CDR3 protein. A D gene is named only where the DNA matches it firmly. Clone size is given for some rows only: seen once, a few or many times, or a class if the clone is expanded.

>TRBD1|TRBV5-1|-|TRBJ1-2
TGCGCCAGCAGCCACTGGGACAGAACACACTATGGCTACACCTTC
CASSHWDRTHYGYTF
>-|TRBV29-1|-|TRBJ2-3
TGCAGCGTTGGAACAGCATCTTCAGATACGCAGTATTTT
CSVGTASSDTQYF
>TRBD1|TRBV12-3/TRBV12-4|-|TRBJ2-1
TGTGCCAGCAGTATTGGACAGGGTAACTACAATGAGCAGTTCTTC
CASSIGQGNYNEQFF
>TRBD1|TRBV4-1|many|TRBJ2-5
TGCGCCAGCAGCCACGTTCCGGGACAGGGACAAGAGACCCAGTACTTC
CASSHVPGQGQETQYF
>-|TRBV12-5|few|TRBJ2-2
TGTGCTAGTGGTTCCCAGCCGGGGGCCGGGGAGCTGTTTTTT
CASGSQPGAGELFF
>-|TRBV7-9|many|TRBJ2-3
TGTGCCAGCAGCCCCCTGAGGGGTGGCACAGATACGCAGTATTTT
CASSPLRGGTDTQYF
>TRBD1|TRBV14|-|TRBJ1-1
TGTGCCAGCAGGGACAGGAGAGAAGCTTTCTTT
CASRDRREAFF
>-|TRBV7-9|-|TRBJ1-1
TGTGCCAGCAGGCCCGGGTCCCGGTACGCTGAAGCTTTCTTT
CASRPGSRYAEAFF
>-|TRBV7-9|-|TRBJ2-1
TGTGCCAGCAGCTTAGTACCCGGCCTTAAAATGAGCAATGAGCAGTTCTTC
CASSLVPGLKMSNEQFF
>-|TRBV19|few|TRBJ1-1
TGTGCCAGTAGTATGCACGGGAGGGGACCGAACACTGAAGCTTTCTTT
CASSMHGRGPNTEAFF
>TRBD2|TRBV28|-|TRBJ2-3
TGTGCCAGCACCTTAAGGCTAGCGGGGGGTTCTAGCACAGATACGCAGTATTTT
CASTLRLAGGSSTDTQYF
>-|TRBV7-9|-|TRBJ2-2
TGTGCCAGCAGGGGACCACTACAGGGCCTAAACAAGTTCGCGAACACCGGGGAGCTGTTTTTT
CASRGPLQGLNKFANTGELFF
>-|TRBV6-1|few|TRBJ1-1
TGTGCCAGCAGAAGCTATGAAGCTTTCTTT
CASRSYEAFF
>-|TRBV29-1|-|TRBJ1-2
TGCAGCGTTGAAGCAGGGTCCTATGGCTACACCTTC
CSVEAGSYGYTF
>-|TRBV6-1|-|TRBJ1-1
TGTGCCAGCAGAATCAACACTGAAGCTTTCTTT
CASRINTEAFF
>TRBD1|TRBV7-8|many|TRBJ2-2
TGTGCCAGCAGCTCTGTGGGACAGGGCGCAAACACCGGGGAGCTGTTTTTT
CASSSVGQGANTGELFF
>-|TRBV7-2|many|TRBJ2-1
TGTGCCAGCAGCGCCACAGGGAGTGAGCAGTTCTTC
CASSATGSEQFF
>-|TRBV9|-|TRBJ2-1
TGTGCCAGCAGCGTTTCCGGGCCTAACAATGAGCAGTTCTTC
CASSVSGPNNEQFF
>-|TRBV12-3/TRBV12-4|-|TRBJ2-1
TGTGCCAGCAGTTTAGACGGCCAGCAGAATGAGCAGTTCTTC
CASSLDGQQNEQFF
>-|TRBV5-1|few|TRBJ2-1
TGCGCCAGCAGCTTGACACCAGAAGCCAATGAGCAGTTCTTC
CASSLTPEANEQFF
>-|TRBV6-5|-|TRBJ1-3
TGTGCCAGCAGTTACGGGGACCGCCGCACCGACACCATATATTTT
CASSYGDRRTDTIYF
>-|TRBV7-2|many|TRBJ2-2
TGTGCCAGCAGCTCTTACTGGACCATGCGTTCGAACACCGGGGAGCTGTTTTTT
CASSSYWTMRSNTGELFF
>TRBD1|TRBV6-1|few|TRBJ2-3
TGTGCCAGCAGTGAAGCGGCGGGACAGGGCACAGATACGCAGTATTTT
CASSEAAGQGTDTQYF
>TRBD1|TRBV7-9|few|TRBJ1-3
TGTGCCAGCAGCGTCGTGGGACAGGGGGGCCGTCTCTCTGGAAACACCATATATTTT
CASSVVGQGGRLSGNTIYF
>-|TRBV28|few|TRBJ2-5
TGTGCCAGCAGTTTAACCTTGACAGAGACCCAGTACTTC
CASSLTLTETQYF
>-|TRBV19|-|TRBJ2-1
TGTGCCACCCTAGTGGGGAGTGAGCAGTTCTTC
CATLVGSEQFF
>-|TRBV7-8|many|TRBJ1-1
TGTGCCAGCAGCCCCGGTCAGGTGAACACTGAAGCTTTCTTT
CASSPGQVNTEAFF
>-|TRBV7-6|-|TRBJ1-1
TGTGCCAGCAGGGTAGGAAGAGGCACTGAAGCTTTCTTT
CASRVGRGTEAFF
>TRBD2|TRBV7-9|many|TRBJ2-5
TGTGCCAGCAGCTCCGGACTAGCAGAAGAGACCCAGTACTTC
CASSSGLAEETQYF
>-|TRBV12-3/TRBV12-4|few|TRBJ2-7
TGTGCCATCCTCTTGGAGGGAAGGACCTACGAGCAGTACTTC
CAILLEGRTYEQYF
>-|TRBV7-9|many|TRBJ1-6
TGTGCCAGCAGCTCGGTTTGGAATTCACCCCTCCACTTT
CASSSVWNSPLHF
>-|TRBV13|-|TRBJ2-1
TGTGCCAGCAGCAAGCCCCTGGAGGGCGAGCAGTTCTTC
CASSKPLEGEQFF
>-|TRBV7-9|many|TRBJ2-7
TGTGCCAGCAGCCCCCCTAGGGGGGCCTACTCCTACGAGCAGTACTTC
CASSPPRGAYSYEQYF
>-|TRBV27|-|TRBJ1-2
TGTGCCAGCAGTTTTGCCTCAAACTATGGCTACACCTTC
CASSFASNYGYTF
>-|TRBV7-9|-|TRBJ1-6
TGTGCCAGCAGCTTAGCCCTGGACATAAGGAAGGATTCACCCCTCCACTTT
CASSLALDIRKDSPLHF
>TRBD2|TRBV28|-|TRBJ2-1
TGTGCCAGCACCTTCGGGGGGACTAGCGGCAATGAGCAGTTCTTC
CASTFGGTSGNEQFF
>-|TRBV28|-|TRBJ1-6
TGTGCCAGCACGGCGGGGTCACCCCTCCACTTT
CASTAGSPLHF
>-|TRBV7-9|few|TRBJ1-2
TGTGCCGGGGAGAGGCGCGGACCTACTAACTATGGCTACACCTTC
CAGERRGPTNYGYTF
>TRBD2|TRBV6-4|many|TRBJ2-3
TGTGCCAGCAGTGACTCGACGGGGGGGCCAGATACGCAGTATTTT
CASSDSTGGPDTQYF
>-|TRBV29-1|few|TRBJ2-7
TGCAGCGTTGAAGATCCACGAGGCTACGAGCAGTACTTC
CSVEDPRGYEQYF
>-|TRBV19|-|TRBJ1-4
TGTGCCAGTACCGCAGGGTCCTATTATGAAAAACTGTTTTTT
CASTAGSYYEKLFF
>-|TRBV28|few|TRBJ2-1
TGTGCCAGCAGTCCAGCGTCGATTGGCAATGAGCAGTTCTTC
CASSPASIGNEQFF
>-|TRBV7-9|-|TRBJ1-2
TGTGCCAGCAGCTTAAGGGCAGCCGATGGCTACACCTTC
CASSLRAADGYTF
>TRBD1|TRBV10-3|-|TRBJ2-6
TGTGCCATCAGCCAACGACAGGGGACCGGGGCCAACGTCCTGACTTTC
CAISQRQGTGANVLTF
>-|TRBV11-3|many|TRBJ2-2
TGTGCCAGCAAGCAGGGGACCGGGGAGCTGTTTTTT
CASKQGTGELFF
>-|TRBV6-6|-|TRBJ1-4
TGTGCCAGCAGTGTTATCGCTAACTCGAATGAAAAACTGTTTTTT
CASSVIANSNEKLFF
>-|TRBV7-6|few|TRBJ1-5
TGTGCCAGCAGCTTAGCGGACGGGAGCAATCAGCCCCAGCATTTT
CASSLADGSNQPQHF
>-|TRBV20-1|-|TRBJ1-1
TGCAGTGCTAGTTTTGGGATGACTGAAGCTTTCTTT
CSASFGMTEAFF
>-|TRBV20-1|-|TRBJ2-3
TGCAGTGCTAGGCCCCTGGGGGGCGAAACAGATACGCAGTATTTT
CSARPLGGETDTQYF
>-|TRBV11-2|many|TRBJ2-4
TGTGCCAGCAGCTTCCGCAGGGGTGTAGCCAAAAACATTCAGTACTTC
CASSFRRGVAKNIQYF
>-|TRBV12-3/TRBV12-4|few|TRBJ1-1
TGTGCCAGCAGTTTAAATCCGGGTTACACTGAAGCTTTCTTT
CASSLNPGYTEAFF
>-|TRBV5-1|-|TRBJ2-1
TGCGCCAGCTCTACCGGAGGGGAGCTCCATGAGCAGTTCTTC
CASSTGGELHEQFF
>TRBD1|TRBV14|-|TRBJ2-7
TGTGCCAGCAGTCGGACAGGGGGCGAGAGGAGCGAGCAGTACTTC
CASSRTGGERSEQYF
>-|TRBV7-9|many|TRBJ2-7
TGTGCCAGCAGCTGGGGTGGGGGGAGCTACGAGCAGTACTTC
CASSWGGGSYEQYF
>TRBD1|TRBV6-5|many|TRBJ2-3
TGTGCCAGCAGTTACGACAGGGGTAGCACAGATACGCAGTATTTT
CASSYDRGSTDTQYF